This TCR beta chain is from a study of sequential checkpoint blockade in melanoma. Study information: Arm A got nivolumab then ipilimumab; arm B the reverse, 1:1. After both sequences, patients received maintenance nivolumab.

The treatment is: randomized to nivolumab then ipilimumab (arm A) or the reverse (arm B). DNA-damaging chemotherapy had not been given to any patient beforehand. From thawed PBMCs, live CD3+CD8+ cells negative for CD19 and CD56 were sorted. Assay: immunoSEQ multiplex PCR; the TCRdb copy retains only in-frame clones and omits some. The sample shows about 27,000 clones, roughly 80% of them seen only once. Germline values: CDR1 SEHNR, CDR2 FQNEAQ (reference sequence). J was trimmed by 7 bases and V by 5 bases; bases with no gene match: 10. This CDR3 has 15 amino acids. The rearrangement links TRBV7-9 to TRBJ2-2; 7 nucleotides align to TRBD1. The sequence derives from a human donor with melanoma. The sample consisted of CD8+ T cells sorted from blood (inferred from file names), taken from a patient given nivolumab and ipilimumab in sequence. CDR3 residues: CASSDEGGANGELFF. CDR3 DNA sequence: TGTGCCAGCAGCGACGAAGGGGGCGCGAACGGGGAGCTGTTTTTT.